The following is a T cell receptor beta chain sequence with its context. The record originates from a study of blood T cell repertoires in COVID-19. The overall study: Samples came from the United States, Italy and Spain, spanning acute and convalescent COVID-19. Sources were T cells, B-cell-depleted T cells, or PBMCs; the material itself was cDNA or gDNA.

CDR1 and CDR2 from the germline V gene are SNHLY and FYNNEI. CDR3 length: 18 residues. Trimming removed 8 bases from V and 0 bases from J; junction bases left unmatched: 14. Study processing details: Nucleated cell number was recorded as an estimate derived from reference gene primer amplification. This table comes from immunoSEQ multiplex PCR, and its TCRdb copy is limited to in-frame clones, with some not included. V and J calls and clone size come straight from that table; D and trimming were deduced from the DNA. The sample contains fewer than 300,000 clones, approximately 82% of which appear only once.

V is TRBV2 and J is TRBJ2-1; TRBD2 matches 9 bases. This TCR was recovered from a woman between 18 and 30 years old with acute or convalescent COVID-19. Specimen: peripheral blood. For the CDR3, the DNA is TGTGCCAGCTGTTTAGCGGGAGAGACCACCCACTCCTACAATGAGCAGTTCTTC. Translation: CASCLAGETTHSYNEQFF.